The T cell receptor (beta chain) under discussion was sequenced for a study of blood T cells in healthy people across ages. At the level of the study: Roughly one uniquely barcoded beta molecule per two T cells was captured.

PCR was performed a second time for 7 to 11 cycles using a sample-barcoded 5' primer and a J-beta primer mix. At least 3 million CDR3-containing paired-end reads were obtained per sample. TCRdb re-analysed the 5' RACE reads in MiXCR, keeping a single row per CDR3 protein. The table records about 400,000 distinct CDR3 sequences, 45% to 65% of them present only once. Germline V lookup: CDR1 SGHNT, CDR2 YYREEE (reference sequence). The ends lost 2 bases at V and 2 bases at J; junction bases unmatched: 21. This CDR3 spans 23 amino acids. Ten milliliters of peripheral blood were drawn from each donor into EDTA-treated tubes. As regards this clonotype: What it binds is not known.

Study-wide findings and caveats: Significant beta diversity loss was already apparent by age about 42, declining roughly linearly.

The sample was blood. This clonotype was sampled from a man between 60 and 70 years old in good health. V gene TRBV5-4 combines with J gene TRBJ2-3; 15 positions agree with TRBD2. Here the CDR3 reads CASSFFGMSEWTSGRENTDTQYF. CDR3 DNA: TGTGCCAGCAGCTTTTTTGGCATGTCTGAATGGACTAGCGGGAGGGAAAACACAGATACGCAGTATTTT.